The rows below give T cell receptor beta chains drawn from one sample of a study of blood T cell repertoires in COVID-19. Measured with immunoSEQ multiplex PCR; TCRdb has only the in-frame clones, and not every one. This repertoire shows tens of thousands of clones, roughly 90% found once; its top ten account for 3%. The sequencing sample was made of peripheral blood. The receptors were gathered from a man in his fifties or sixties with active COVID-19. Each CDR3 is given with its conserved first and last residue.

v_call: TRBV2; cdr3_aa: CASSRTATLSGWNTIYF
v_call: TRBV5-1; cdr3_aa: CASSLPGTNTGELFF
v_call: TRBV6-6; cdr3_aa: CASSPSGWGQPQHF
v_call: TRBV3-1/TRBV3-2; cdr3_aa: CASSGRRAGYTYNEQFF
v_call: TRBV2; cdr3_aa: CASSASRGNEKLFF
v_call: TRBV7-2; cdr3_aa: CASSRGRTVDEQFF
v_call: TRBV18; cdr3_aa: CASSPDSLNTEAFF
v_call: TRBV7-2; cdr3_aa: CASSYRTEWTEQYF
v_call: TRBV5-1; cdr3_aa: CASSAGTSGRNEQFF
v_call: TRBV11-2; cdr3_aa: CASSLRQGVDNEKLFF
v_call: TRBV19; cdr3_aa: CASSRRNTIYF
v_call: TRBV9; cdr3_aa: CASSARVTNTEAFF
v_call: TRBV27; cdr3_aa: CASSLFGGGTGMNTEAFF
v_call: TRBV6-2/TRBV6-3; cdr3_aa: CASSPLANQGLSGNTIYF
v_call: TRBV5-6; cdr3_aa: CASSEMGQGYSPLHF
v_call: TRBV5-5; cdr3_aa: CASSLEQGRNYGYTF
v_call: TRBV9; cdr3_aa: CASSVAGAGDTQYF
v_call: TRBV11-3; cdr3_aa: CASSPAGSYEQYF
v_call: TRBV11-2; cdr3_aa: CASSLMGGATYNEQFF
v_call: TRBV6-6; cdr3_aa: CASTPRGGVNEQFF